The 3 T cell receptor beta chains presented below share a single source sample, sequenced in a study of CD4 T cells in relation to SARS-CoV-2 and coronaviruses. The antigens for these receptors are not known. Before the COVID-19 pandemic, during about 2010-2019, CD4+ T cells were taken from unexposed donors. CD4+ T cells were isolated from the cells after 10 days of culture. The repertoire was sequenced with immunoSEQ multiplex PCR; TCRdb's copy has only in-frame clones and lacks some. Of roughly 16,000 clones detected, approximately 80% appear once; the ten largest clones hold about a tenth. Sequenced material: CD4+ T cells from PBMCs, cultured in vitro. The origin of the receptors is a human donor in good health.

This clone qualifies as medium-sized. The rearrangement links TRBV7-2 to TRBJ2-1; 7 bases are a match to TRBD2. CDR1 and CDR2 (germline): SGHTA, FQGNSA. Unmatched junction bases numbered 10, after V lost 5 bases and J lost 3 bases. CDR3 length: 16 residues. The CDR3 nucleotides are TGTGCCAGCAGCCTGGCTTCGGGAGGCCACTACAATGAGCAGTTCTTC. Translating it yields CASSLASGGHYNEQFF.

This chain joins TRBV30 and TRBJ1-5; D might be TRBD1 (5 bases). Germline loops: CDR1 GTSNPN, CDR2 SVGIG (reference sequence). The CDR3 covers 13 residues. The V end lost 7 bases, the J end lost 0 bases, and 10 bases lay between the germline ends. The CDR3: CALGEDSNQPQHF. The CDR3 DNA reads as TGTGCCTTGGGGGAGGATAGCAATCAGCCCCAGCATTTT. The full variable domain, its missing parts supplied by reference TRBV30 and TRBJ1-5, is SQTIHQWPATLVQPVGSPLSLECTVEGTSNPNLYWYRQAAGRGLQLLFYSVGIGQISSEVPQNLSASRPQDRQFILSSKKLLLSDSGFYLCALGEDSNQPQHFGDGTRLSIL.

The chain links TRBV6-5 to TRBJ1-1; D gene uncertain. Trimming took off 6 bases at V and 5 bases at J, with 7 bases between the two ends. The CDR3 is 11 amino acids. Germline V gene lookup returns CDR1 MNHEY and CDR2 SVGAGI. DNA of the CDR3: TGTGCCAGCAGAGAGTCTACTGAAGCTTTCTTT. It is translated as CASRESTEAFF.